This T cell receptor beta chain appears in the sequencing data of a study of CXCR3-negative and CXCR3-positive naive CD8 T cells. Study-wide findings and caveats: Naive CXCR3-positive cells had TRB CDR3s more hydrophobic than those of CXCR3-negative naive cells.

This clonotype is called medium-sized based on its frequency. Its antigen is still unknown. UMI-labeled 5' RACE TRB cDNA libraries were prepared from the cells. TCRdb re-called the 5' RACE reads; one entry per CDR3 protein, DNA not given. Here the sample table reports 6,500 to 8,000 distinct CDR3 sequences. CDR3 size: 13 residues. CDR1 and CDR2 from the germline V gene are SQVTM and ANQGSEA. This clonotype was obtained from a human donor in good health. Some clones in this sample may be carry-over from other donors' samples. This chain uses TRBV29-1 with TRBJ2-2. Sequenced sample: naive CXCR3- CD8+ T cells from blood. The subset: CD45RO-CCR7+CD27+CD95- naive CD8+ T cells lacking CXCR3 (TNR3-). The CDR3 reads CSVEWGTTGELFF.